This TCR beta chain was retrieved from a study of T cell responses to AZD1222 COVID-19 vaccine. Whole-study results and caveats: Vaccination with two AZD1222 doses was followed by a rise in Spike-specific TCR breadth and depth. Clonal diversity may have been underestimated in mostly white British donors. Among spike-specific TCRs, nearly half reportedly target unmutated variant regions.

The table came from immunoSEQ multiplex PCR; TCRdb's copy has only in-frame clones and leaves some out. The sample includes fewer than 100,000 clones, roughly 87% of them seen just once. Turning to this clone: Its antigen remains unidentified.

The CDR3 totals 13 residues. Looked up from germline, CDR1 is SGHNT and CDR2 is YENEEA. V lost 6 bases, J lost 4 bases, and 12 bases lay in between. The material sequenced was peripheral blood, taken 28 days after the second AZD1222 dose. The chain combines TRBV11-3 with TRBJ1-1, with unresolved D. This receptor was obtained from an adult who received the AZD1222 COVID-19 vaccine. DNA of the CDR3: TGTGCCAGCAGTGGAGAGGATGGCACTGAAGCTTTCTTT. This codes for CASSGEDGTEAFF.